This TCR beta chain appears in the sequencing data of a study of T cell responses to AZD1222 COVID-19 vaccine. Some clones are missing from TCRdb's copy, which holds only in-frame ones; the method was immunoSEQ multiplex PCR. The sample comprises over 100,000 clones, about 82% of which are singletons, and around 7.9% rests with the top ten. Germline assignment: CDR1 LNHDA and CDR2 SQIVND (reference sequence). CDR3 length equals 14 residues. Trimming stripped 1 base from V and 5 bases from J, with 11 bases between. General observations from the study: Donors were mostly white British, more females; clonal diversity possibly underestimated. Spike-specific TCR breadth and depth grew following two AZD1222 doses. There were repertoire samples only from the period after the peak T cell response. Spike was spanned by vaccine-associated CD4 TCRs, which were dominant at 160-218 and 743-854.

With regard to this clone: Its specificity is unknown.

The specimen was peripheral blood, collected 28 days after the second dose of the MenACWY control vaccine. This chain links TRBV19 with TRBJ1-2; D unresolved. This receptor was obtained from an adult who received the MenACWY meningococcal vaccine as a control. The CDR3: CASSIVWESYGYTF. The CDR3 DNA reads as TGTGCCAGTAGTATAGTGTGGGAATCGTATGGCTACACCTTC.